This T cell receptor (beta chain) was recorded in a study of T cells in Graves' hyperthyroidism and ophthalmopathy (dated by TCRdb to between 2018 and 2020). General notes on the study: Peripheral blood was sampled at the time of initial diagnosis, prior to any treatment. In more than 5 Graves' hyperthyroidism patients, the study also compared T-cell repertoires from thyroid tissue with T-cell repertoires from blood. Whether ophthalmopathy could be predicted prospectively was tested in an independent validation cohort made up of 18 hyperthyroidism patients plus 17 patients who later progressed to ophthalmopathy. The 90 or so discovery patients were randomly split 7:3 into training and test sets. Once sampling was done, hyperthyroidism patients were given methimazole at a starting dose of 30 mg daily, whereas ophthalmopathy patients were given high-dose intravenous methylprednisolone. The paper describes TCR Vbeta CDR3 sequencing of 135 peripheral blood samples, made up of under 50 ophthalmopathy patients, 70 to 80 hyperthyroidism patients and around 17 progressor patients. TCR V-J signatures able to tell the groups apart were searched for in a discovery cohort of more than 90 patients, of whom 40 to 45 had Graves' ophthalmopathy and about 60 had stable Graves' hyperthyroidism. Findings and caveats that apply to the study as a whole: Most expanded thyroid clonotypes (frequency above 0.001) were also detected in blood, a finding suggesting that blood repertoires may reflect thyroid immune responses. Sample size was not statistically predetermined, and blinding of investigators to group allocation was not performed. A model built on a 13 V-J signature distinguished ophthalmopathy from stable hyperthyroidism, reaching over 85% sensitivity and 81.08% specificity in cross-validation and 80%/75% in testing. In validation, the model predicted progression to ophthalmopathy with roughly 70% sensitivity and around 72% specificity, a median of about six months before onset.

Ophthalmopathy patients had moderately to severely active disease, with a Clinical Activity Score of 3 or more, a NOSPECS grade of 4 or more, and a disease duration of less than 3 months. Patients with uncontrolled infections, other autoimmune diseases, pregnancy or lactation were excluded. Diagnoses were based on clinical symptoms, serum thyroxine and TRAb, thyroid ultrasound and orbital computed tomography. Ficoll-Paque density gradient centrifugation was used to isolate PBMCs from about 10 ml of fresh peripheral blood. Trizol reagent was used to extract total RNA, and RNA quality was then checked on an Agilent 2100 Bioanalyzer. The germline V gene encodes CDR1 MNHNS and CDR2 SASEGT. Cut back by 8 bases and 5 bases, the V and J ends lie 8 bases apart. The CDR3 covers 11 residues, taking in both the cysteine and the phenylalanine. The kept DNA is CDR3 alone, 33 bases in frame from the first base.

This clonotype has only a few counts. Its antigen has not been determined. Base qualities are not recorded, but no much larger clone differs from it by a single base. Amplification of TCR beta CDR3 regions was carried out from RNA transcripts. The TCR CDR3 was subjected to a first round of RT-PCR using the HTBI primer set and the Qiagen OneStep RT-PCR kit. Libraries were constructed in a second round of multiplex PCR, after which size selection and purification were performed. The libraries were sequenced on an Illumina HiSeq2000 using paired-end 100 bp reads. The published analysis was carried out like this. SOAPnuke was used to process the raw data, throwing out any read that contained adapters or uncalled bases, had a mean Phred below 15, or lacked an exact constant-primer or identifier match. High-quality paired reads were merged with COPE v1.2.5, and unique nucleotide sequences were defined as clonotypes. Clonotypes were aligned to IMGT TRBV, TRBD and TRBJ reference segments using MiTCR v1.1. Analysis was restricted to V-J combinations with a frequency above 0.0001, which covered roughly 99% of repertoires. A TCS score was defined as the ratio between F50 (clonal expansion) and ExV (chaos), using BLOSUM62-based TCRdist between CDR3 peptides within each V-J. Welch's t-statistics and random forest reduced roughly 530 V-J features to roughly 13, which were used in a naive Bayes classifier (R e1071). TCRdb trimmed the raw reads at Q25, called clones with MiXCR and kept productive beta chains. Every CDR3 protein is listed once, alongside the most common genes and DNA of its rows. The V and J calls shown here were made by TCRdb, not taken from the authors' results. The sample table lists about 640,000 distinct CDR3 sequences, about 14% of them with a count of one. The top ten hold about an eighth of the sample.

The sequence joins TRBV6-1 to TRBJ2-3, with the D segment identity uncertain. The source material was blood. The origin of this receptor is a woman aged 45 to 65 with Graves' ophthalmopathy. The CDR3 protein sequence reads: CASVTLDTQYF. The nucleotide sequence is given as TGTGCCAGCGTTACGTTAGATACGCAGTATTTT.